One and the same sample provided the 10 T cell receptor beta chains below, sequenced in a study of cytomegalovirus exposure and HLA in healthy donors. PCR used 60 Vbeta primers and 13 Jbeta primers. Profiling relied on immunoSEQ multiplex PCR, and the TCRdb table lists in-frame clones only, not all of them. Of 150,000 to 200,000 clones listed, 75% are singletons. The material sequenced was PBMCs. These receptors originate from a woman aged 50 to 60 in good health and CMV-seropositive.

The CDR3 loop reads CASSLTGFGSPLHF. The CDR3 DNA is TGTGCCAGCAGCTTAACGGGGTTTGGTTCACCCCTCCACTTT. This rearrangement joins TRBV11-3 to TRBJ1-6; no reliable D call. Trimming cost V 2 bases and J 9 bases, with 11 bases left between them. CDR3 length equals 14 residues. Germline V gene sequence: CDR1 SGHNT, CDR2 YENEEA.

The chain is built from TRBV4-2 and TRBJ2-3; no clear D gene. The CDR3 has 14 amino acids. CDR1 is LGHNA and CDR2 is YNFKEQ in the germline V gene. V lost 8 bases, J lost 2 bases, and 14 bases lay in between. The CDR3 nucleotides are TGTGCCAGCGCTCCCCTAGTTCACACAGATACGCAGTATTTT. Translation: CASAPLVHTDTQYF.

The chain couples TRBV5-4 to TRBJ2-5; tentative D call: TRBD2 (5 bases). Trimming took 2 bases from V and 4 from J, leaving 9 bases between them. Germline V gene data show CDR1 as SGHNT and CDR2 as YYREEE (reference sequence). The CDR3 length is 13 residues. The CDR3: CASSFSGGETQYF. The CDR3 DNA sequence: TGTGCCAGCAGCTTCAGCGGTGGAGAGACCCAGTACTTC. Looking up the rest from reference TRBV5-4 and TRBJ2-5 gives the full variable domain: ETGVTQSPTHLIKTRGQQVTLRCSSQSGHNTVSWYQQALGQGPQFIFQYYREEENGRGNFPPRFSGLQFPNYSSELNVNALELDDSALYLCASSFSGGETQYFGPGTRLLVL.

The chain recombines TRBV2 with TRBJ2-7, with TRBD2 identical over 9 bases. With V trimmed by 5 bases and J by 4 bases, 9 bases remained unmatched. From germline, CDR1 is SNHLY and CDR2 FYNNEI. This CDR3 has 15 amino acids. CDR3 amino acids: CASSWGRGGIYEQYF. The CDR3 coding sequence is TGTGCCAGCAGTTGGGGGCGGGGGGGCATATACGAGCAGTACTTC.

The chain links TRBV2 to TRBJ2-1, with 8 bases fitting TRBD1. The V and J ends lost 8 bases and 0 bases, in that order; junction bases with no gene match: 6. The CDR3 runs to 15 residues. CDR1 and CDR2 from the germline V gene are SNHLY and FYNNEI. The CDR3 here is CASAGGASSYNEQFF. DNA of the CDR3: TGTGCCAGCGCAGGGGGCGCTAGCTCCTACAATGAGCAGTTCTTC. The full variable domain, completed using reference TRBV2 and TRBJ2-1, is EPEVTQTPSHQVTQMGQEVILRCVPISNHLYFYWYRQILGQKVEFLVSFYNNEISEKSEIFDDQFSVERPDGSNFTLKIRSTKLEDSAMYFCASAGGASSYNEQFFGPGTRLTVL.

This clone was counted between two and nine times. The gene calls are TRBV6-6 and TRBJ1-1; D is uncertain. The germline CDR1 and CDR2 sequences are MNHNY and SVGAGI (reference sequence). CDR3 length: 14 amino acids. The V gene lost 0 bases and the J gene lost 6 bases, with 11 bases spanning the gap. The CDR3 spells CASSYSTGKAEAFF. In DNA form, the CDR3 reads TGTGCCAGCAGTTACTCGACGGGGAAGGCTGAAGCTTTCTTT.

The rearrangement uses TRBV29-1 and TRBJ1-1; D possibly corresponds to TRBD1 (5 bases). There are 13 residues in the CDR3. Germline V gene sequence: CDR1 SQVTM, CDR2 ANQGSEA. V was clipped by 6 bases and J by 4 bases, with 15 bases between them. CDR3 protein: CSVHPDGGTEAFF. The CDR3, as DNA: TGCAGCGTCCATCCGGACGGGGGCACTGAAGCTTTCTTT.

This clone has a single count. The chain uses TRBV5-1 and TRBJ2-3; 8 nucleotides agree with TRBD2. CDR3 length: 13 residues. Germline V lookup: CDR1 SGHRS, CDR2 YFSETQ. The trim removed 8 bases at V and 2 bases at J, leaving 4 bases unmatched. As DNA, the CDR3 is TGCGCCAGTGGTAGCGGGGCCACAGATACGCAGTATTTT. Translation: CASGSGATDTQYF.

The genes are TRBV27 and TRBJ1-5; D call uncertain. This CDR3 has 12 amino acids. Trimming cost V 4 bases and J 6 bases, with 7 bases left between them. The germline gives CDR1 MNHEY, CDR2 SMNVEV (reference sequence). In nucleotides, the CDR3 is TGTGCCAGCAGTTCCCCGGGTCAGCCCCAGCATTTT. Translating gives CASSSPGQPQHF.

V usage is TRBV2 and J usage is TRBJ2-3; D remains ambiguous. V gave up 7 bases and J gave up 0 bases, with 14 bases separating them. The CDR3 consists of 15 residues. Per germline, CDR1 SNHLY and CDR2 FYNNEI. DNA for the CDR3: TGTGCCAGCACCAGTGGGCTTAAAAGCACAGATACGCAGTATTTT. Translation gives CASTSGLKSTDTQYF.